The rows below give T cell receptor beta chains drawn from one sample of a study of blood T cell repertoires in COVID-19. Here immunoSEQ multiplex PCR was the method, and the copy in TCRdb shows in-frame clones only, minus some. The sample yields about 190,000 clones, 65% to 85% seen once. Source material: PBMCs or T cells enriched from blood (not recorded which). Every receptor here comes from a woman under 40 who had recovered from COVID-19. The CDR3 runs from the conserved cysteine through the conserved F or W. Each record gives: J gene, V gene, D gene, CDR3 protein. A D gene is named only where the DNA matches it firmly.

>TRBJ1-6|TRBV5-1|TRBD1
CASSEDAGGFSPLHF
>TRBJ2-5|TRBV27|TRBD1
CASSLMDRYQETQYF
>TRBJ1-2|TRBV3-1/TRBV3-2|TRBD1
CASSHRQGVDGYTF
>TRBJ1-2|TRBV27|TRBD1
CASSRAGTGTGYTF
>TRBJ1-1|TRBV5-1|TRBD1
CASSLGDRVTEAFF
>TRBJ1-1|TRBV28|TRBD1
CASSPPTGVGNTEAFF
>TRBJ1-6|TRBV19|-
CASSIFRDTDNSPLHF
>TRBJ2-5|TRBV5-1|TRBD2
CASSPTSGLAVGTQYF
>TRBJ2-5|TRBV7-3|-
CASSLRIQETQYF
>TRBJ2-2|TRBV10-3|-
CAISPIDRRGTGELFF
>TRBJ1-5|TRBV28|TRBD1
CASSEGAQSQPQHF
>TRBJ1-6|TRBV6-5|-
CASSYNTGGSSPLHF
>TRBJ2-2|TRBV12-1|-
CASTQEGNTGELFF
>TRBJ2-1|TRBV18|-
CASSPTRAGIYNEQFF
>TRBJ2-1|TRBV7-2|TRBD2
CASSLRTSGLVF
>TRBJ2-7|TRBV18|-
CASSPPTLYEQYF
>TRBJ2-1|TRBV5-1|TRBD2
CASSSGLAGEPAAEQFF
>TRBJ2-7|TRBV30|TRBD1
CAWSGTGVNEQYF
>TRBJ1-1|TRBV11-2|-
CASSLAGGWSEAFF
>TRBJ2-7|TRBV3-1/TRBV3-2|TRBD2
CASSQDASGYEQYF
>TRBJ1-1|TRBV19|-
CASSMGIRGTEAFF
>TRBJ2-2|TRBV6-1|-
CASSEPTSPTGELFF
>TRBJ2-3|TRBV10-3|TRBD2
CAISGTSPDTQYF
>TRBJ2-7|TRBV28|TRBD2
CASSSGSSSYEQYF
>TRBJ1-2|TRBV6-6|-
CASSPGSTSYGYTF
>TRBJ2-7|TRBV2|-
CASSIDSPQRTF
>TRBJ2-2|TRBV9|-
CASSTGSRSTGELFF
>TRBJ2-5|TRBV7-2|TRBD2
CASSERLAGFETQYF
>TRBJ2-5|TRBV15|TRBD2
CATSTSGGVGETQYF
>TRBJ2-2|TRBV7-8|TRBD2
CASSPPEREETGELFF
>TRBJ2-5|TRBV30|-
CAWGRRTRETQYF
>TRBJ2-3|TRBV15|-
CATRQEYSTDTQYF